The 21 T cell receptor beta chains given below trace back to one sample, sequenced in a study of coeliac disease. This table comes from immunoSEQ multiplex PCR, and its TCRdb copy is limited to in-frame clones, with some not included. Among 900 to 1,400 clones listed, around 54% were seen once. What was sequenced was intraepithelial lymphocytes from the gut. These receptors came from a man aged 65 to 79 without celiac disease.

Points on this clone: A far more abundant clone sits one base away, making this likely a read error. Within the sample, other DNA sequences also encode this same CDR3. The DNA of the CDR3 is TGTGCCAGCGCCCAGGAAGACCAGCCCCAGCATTTT. Translation: CASAQEDQPQHF. This chain uses TRBV2 with TRBJ1-5, with D unclear. V was pared by 8 bases and J by 7 bases, with 12 bases between. In germline, CDR1 is SNHLY, CDR2 FYNNEI. The CDR3 runs 12 residues.

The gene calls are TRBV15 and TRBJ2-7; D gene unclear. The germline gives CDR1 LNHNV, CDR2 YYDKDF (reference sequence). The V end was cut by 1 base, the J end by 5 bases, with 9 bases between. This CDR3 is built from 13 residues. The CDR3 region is CATSRGGSHEQYF. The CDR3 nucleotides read TGTGCCACCAGCAGAGGAGGATCCCACGAGCAGTACTTC.

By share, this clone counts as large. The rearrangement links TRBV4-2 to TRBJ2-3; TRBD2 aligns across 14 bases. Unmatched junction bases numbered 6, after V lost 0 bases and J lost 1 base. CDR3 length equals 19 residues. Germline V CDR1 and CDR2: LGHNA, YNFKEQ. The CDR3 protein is CASSQDRLAGGAGTDTQYF. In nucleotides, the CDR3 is TGTGCCAGCAGCCAAGATCGACTAGCGGGGGGGGCGGGCACAGATACGCAGTATTTT.

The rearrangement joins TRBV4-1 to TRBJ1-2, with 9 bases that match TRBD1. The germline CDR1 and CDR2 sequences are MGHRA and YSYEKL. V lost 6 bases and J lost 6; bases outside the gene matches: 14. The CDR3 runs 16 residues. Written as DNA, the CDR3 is TGCGCCAGCAGTGCTACTATTGGGACAGGGTTAGATGGCTACACCTTC. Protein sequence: CASSATIGTGLDGYTF.

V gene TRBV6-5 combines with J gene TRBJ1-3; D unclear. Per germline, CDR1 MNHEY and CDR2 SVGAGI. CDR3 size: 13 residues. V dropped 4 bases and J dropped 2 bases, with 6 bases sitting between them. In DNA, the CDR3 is TGTGCCAGCAGTTTCAGTCCTGGAAACACCATATATTTT. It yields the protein CASSFSPGNTIYF.

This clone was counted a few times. The CDR3, as DNA: TGTGCCAGCAGCGATGACAGCATGAACACTGAAGCTTTCTTT. Amino acid sequence: CASSDDSMNTEAFF. J is TRBJ1-1 and V is TRBV25-1; tentatively, D is TRBD1 (5 bases). The germline V and J ends were trimmed by 6 bases and 0 bases, with 11 bases remaining between them. The CDR3 runs to 14 residues. In germline, CDR1 is MGHDK, CDR2 SYGVNS.

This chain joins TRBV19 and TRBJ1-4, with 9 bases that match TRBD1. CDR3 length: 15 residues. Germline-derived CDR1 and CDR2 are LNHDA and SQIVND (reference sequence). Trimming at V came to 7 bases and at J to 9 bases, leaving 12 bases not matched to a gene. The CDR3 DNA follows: TGTGCCAGTACCATCCCCGGGACAGGGACGAAAAAACTGTTTTTT. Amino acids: CASTIPGTGTKKLFF.

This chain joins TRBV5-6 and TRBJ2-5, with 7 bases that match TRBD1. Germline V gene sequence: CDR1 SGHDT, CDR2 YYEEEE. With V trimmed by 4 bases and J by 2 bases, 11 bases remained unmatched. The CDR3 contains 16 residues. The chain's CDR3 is CASSRILTGQQETQYF. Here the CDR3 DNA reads TGTGCCAGCAGCCGGATCCTGACAGGGCAGCAAGAGACCCAGTACTTC.

In nucleotides, the CDR3 is TGTGCCATCACTATGAGGGAGGGAGGGACTGAAGCTTTCTTT. Translation: CAITMREGGTEAFF. The rearrangement links TRBV10-3 to TRBJ1-1; D is undetermined. V was shortened by 7 bases and J by 5 bases, with 17 bases between the two germline ends. The CDR3 runs 14 residues. Per the germline V gene, CDR1 is ENHRY and CDR2 is SYGVKD.

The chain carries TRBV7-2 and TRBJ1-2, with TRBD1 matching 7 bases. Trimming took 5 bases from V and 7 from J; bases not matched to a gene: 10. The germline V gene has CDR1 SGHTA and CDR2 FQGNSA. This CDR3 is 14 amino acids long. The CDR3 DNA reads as TGTGCCAGCAGCACACGAGGGGGCTCCCTTGGCTACACCTTC. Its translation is CASSTRGGSLGYTF.

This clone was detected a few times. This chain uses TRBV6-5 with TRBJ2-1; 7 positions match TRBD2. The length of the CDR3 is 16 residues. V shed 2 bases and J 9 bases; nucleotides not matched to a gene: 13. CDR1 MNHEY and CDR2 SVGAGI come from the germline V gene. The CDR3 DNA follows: TGTGCCAGCAGTTACGATTACGCGGGGGTTGGAGGTGAGCAGTTCTTC. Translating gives CASSYDYAGVGGEQFF.

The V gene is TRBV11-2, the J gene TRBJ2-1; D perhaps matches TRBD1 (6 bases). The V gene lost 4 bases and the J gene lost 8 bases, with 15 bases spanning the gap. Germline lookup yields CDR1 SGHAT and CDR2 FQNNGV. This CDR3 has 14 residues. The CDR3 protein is CASSYLTGKDEQFF. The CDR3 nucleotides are TGTGCCAGCAGCTACCTGACAGGAAAGGATGAGCAGTTCTTC.

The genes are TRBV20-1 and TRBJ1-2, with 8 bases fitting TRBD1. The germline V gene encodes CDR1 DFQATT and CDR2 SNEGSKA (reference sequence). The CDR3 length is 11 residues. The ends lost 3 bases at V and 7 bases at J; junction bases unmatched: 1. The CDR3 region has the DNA TGCAGTGCTAGCACAGGGGGTGGCTACACCTTC. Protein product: CSASTGGGYTF.

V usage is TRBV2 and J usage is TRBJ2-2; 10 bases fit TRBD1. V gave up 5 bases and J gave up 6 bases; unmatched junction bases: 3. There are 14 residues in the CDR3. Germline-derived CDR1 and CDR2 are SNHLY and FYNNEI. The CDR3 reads CASSRTGGAGELFF. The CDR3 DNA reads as TGTGCCAGCAGTAGGACAGGGGGAGCCGGGGAGCTGTTTTTT.

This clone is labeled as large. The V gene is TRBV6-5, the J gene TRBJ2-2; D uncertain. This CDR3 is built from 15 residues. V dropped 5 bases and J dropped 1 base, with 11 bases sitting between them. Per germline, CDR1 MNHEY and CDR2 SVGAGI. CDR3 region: CASSSYRMNTGELFF. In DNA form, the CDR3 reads TGTGCCAGCAGTAGTTACAGAATGAACACCGGGGAGCTGTTTTTT.

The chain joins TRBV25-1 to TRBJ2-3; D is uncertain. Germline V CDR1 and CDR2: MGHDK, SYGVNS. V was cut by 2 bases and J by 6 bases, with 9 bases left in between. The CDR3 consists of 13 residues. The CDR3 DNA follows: TGTGCCAGCAGTGAACCTAAGAGGGATACGCAGTATTTT. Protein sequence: CASSEPKRDTQYF.

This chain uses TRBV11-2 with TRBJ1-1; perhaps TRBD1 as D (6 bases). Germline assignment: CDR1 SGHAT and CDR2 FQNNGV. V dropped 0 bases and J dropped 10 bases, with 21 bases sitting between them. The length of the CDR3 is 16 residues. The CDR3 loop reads CASSLDRRGGAPVAFF. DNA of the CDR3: TGTGCCAGCAGCTTAGATCGGCGTGGGGGGGCGCCGGTAGCTTTCTTT.

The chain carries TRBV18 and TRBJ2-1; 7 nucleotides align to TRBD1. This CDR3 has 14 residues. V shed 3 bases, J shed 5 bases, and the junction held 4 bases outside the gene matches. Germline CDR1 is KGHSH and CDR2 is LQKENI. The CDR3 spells CASSPDRVDNEQFF. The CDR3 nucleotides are TGTGCCAGCTCACCCGACAGGGTGGACAATGAGCAGTTCTTC.

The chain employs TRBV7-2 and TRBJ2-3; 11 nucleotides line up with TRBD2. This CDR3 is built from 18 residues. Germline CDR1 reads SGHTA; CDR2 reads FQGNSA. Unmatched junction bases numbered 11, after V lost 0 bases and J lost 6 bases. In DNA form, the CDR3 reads TGTGCCAGCAGCTTAGCGAGGCCGCTAGCGGGGGGAGGGGATACGCAGTATTTT. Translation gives CASSLARPLAGGGDTQYF.

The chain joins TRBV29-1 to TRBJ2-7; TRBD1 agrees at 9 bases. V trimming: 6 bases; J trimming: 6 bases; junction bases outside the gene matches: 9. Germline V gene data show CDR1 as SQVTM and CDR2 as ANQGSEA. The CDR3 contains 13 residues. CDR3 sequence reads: CSVPGTGRSEQYF. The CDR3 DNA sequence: TGCAGCGTCCCCGGGACAGGGCGGTCCGAGCAGTACTTC.

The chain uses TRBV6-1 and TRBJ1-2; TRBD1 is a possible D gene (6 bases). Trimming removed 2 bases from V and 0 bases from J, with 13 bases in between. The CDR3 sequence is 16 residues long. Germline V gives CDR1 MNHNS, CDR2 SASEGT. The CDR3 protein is CASSEWGGAANYGYTF. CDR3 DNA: TGTGCCAGCAGTGAATGGGGGGGCGCCGCTAACTATGGCTACACCTTC.